The 17 T cell receptor beta chains reported below all come from one sample, sequenced in a study of blood T cell repertoires in COVID-19. TCRdb's copy holds only in-frame clones and misses some; the assay was immunoSEQ multiplex PCR. The sample lists 110,000 to 150,000 clones, roughly 78% occurring once. The specimen sequenced was peripheral blood. These receptors all come from a man in his 60s with acute or convalescent COVID-19.

The chain links TRBV2 to TRBJ1-2; D may be TRBD1 (6 bases). V gave up 7 bases and J gave up 5 bases, with 14 bases separating them. In germline, CDR1 is SNHLY, CDR2 FYNNEI. CDR3 length: 13 amino acids. DNA for the CDR3: TGTGCCAGCATTTACAGGGTCGGGTATGGCTACACCTTC. Encoded protein: CASIYRVGYGYTF.

The rearrangement links TRBV28 to TRBJ2-3; 13 bases align to TRBD2. The germline V gene has CDR1 MDHEN and CDR2 SYDVKM. Trimming removed 4 bases from V and 1 base from J; junction bases left unmatched: 5. The CDR3 is 17 residues long. The CDR3: CASSWGGLAGGTDTQYF. CDR3 nucleotides: TGTGCCAGCAGTTGGGGCGGACTAGCGGGAGGCACAGATACGCAGTATTTT. Variable domain in full (rest from reference TRBV28 and TRBJ2-3): DVKVTQSSRYLVKRTGEKVFLECVQDMDHENMFWYRQDPGLGLRLIYFSYDVKMKEKGDIPEGYSVSREKKERFSLILESASTNQTSMYLCASSWGGLAGGTDTQYFGPGTRLTVL.

V and J are TRBV5-6 and TRBJ2-7; D is perhaps TRBD1 (5 bases). The V and J ends lost 0 bases and 9 bases respectively, with 7 bases between them. There are 11 residues in the CDR3. Germline V CDR1 and CDR2: SGHDT, YYEEEE. CDR3 in DNA: TGTGCCAGCAGCTTGGACAGGAGGCAGTACTTC. Its protein is CASSLDRRQYF. The full variable domain, rest sourced from reference TRBV5-6 and TRBJ2-7, is DAGVTQSPTHLIKTRGQQVTLRCSPKSGHDTVSWYQQALGQGPQFIFQYYEEEERQRGNFPDRFSGHQFPNYSSELNVNALLLGDSALYLCASSLDRRQYFGPGTRLTVT.

V is TRBV27 and J is TRBJ1-1; D unclear. V was pared by 3 bases and J by 0 bases, with 8 bases between. This CDR3 has 14 amino acids. The germline gives CDR1 MNHEY, CDR2 SMNVEV (reference sequence). The CDR3 region is CASSLRFLNTEAFF. The CDR3 bases are TGTGCCAGCAGTTTGCGCTTCCTGAACACTGAAGCTTTCTTT.

The rearrangement uses TRBV24-1 and TRBJ2-1; 8 nucleotides align to TRBD2. This CDR3 is 17 amino acids long. V was pared by 0 bases and J by 7 bases, with 10 bases of the junction left unmatched. Germline V gives CDR1 KGHDR, CDR2 SFDVKD. The CDR3 loop reads CATSDLTSGSLQNEQFF. The CDR3 DNA follows: TGTGCCACCAGTGATTTGACTAGCGGCAGCCTCCAAAATGAGCAGTTCTTC.

The chain links TRBV5-5 to TRBJ2-7, with TRBD1 matching 7 bases. This CDR3 is built from 14 residues. Germline CDR1 SGHKS, CDR2 YYEKEE (reference sequence). After removal of 1 base from V and 5 bases from J, the junction contained 6 bases not matched to a gene. CDR3 bases: TGTGCCAGCAGCTTGTTCCAGGGACAGAACGAGCAGTACTTC. Its protein product is CASSLFQGQNEQYF. The entire variable domain, with the rest obtained from reference TRBV5-5 and TRBJ2-7, is as follows: DAGVTQSPTHLIKTRGQQVTLRCSPISGHKSVSWYQQVLGQGPQFIFQYYEKEERGRGNFPDRFSARQFPNYSSELNVNALLLGDSALYLCASSLFQGQNEQYFGPGTRLTVT.

This clone has only a few counts. The chain is built from TRBV6-2 or TRBV6-3 and TRBJ2-4; D might be TRBD1 (6 bases). The CDR3 contains 16 residues. The germline gives CDR1 MNHEY, CDR2 SVGEGT. Trimming took 6 bases from V and 0 from J, leaving 15 bases between them. CDR3 region: CASSPDRRLAKNIQYF. CDR3 bases: TGTGCCAGCAGCCCTGACAGGCGATTAGCCAAAAACATTCAGTACTTC.

The J gene is TRBJ2-3, the V gene TRBV19; the match to TRBD1 covers 9 bases. This CDR3 contains 20 residues. Looked up from germline, CDR1 is LNHDA and CDR2 is SQIVND (reference sequence). V shed 3 bases, J shed 1 base, and the junction held 17 bases outside the gene matches. The CDR3 loop is CASSICRTGVRSGCTDTQYF. DNA of the CDR3: TGTGCCAGTAGTATTTGTCGGACAGGGGTGCGTAGCGGCTGCACAGATACGCAGTATTTT.

This clone was seen only once. V gene TRBV5-5 combines with J gene TRBJ2-5; perhaps TRBD1 as D (5 bases). This CDR3 has 16 residues. The germline V gene has CDR1 SGHKS and CDR2 YYEKEE (reference sequence). Trimming stripped 4 bases from V and 0 bases from J, with 16 bases between. The CDR3 DNA follows: TGTGCCAGCAGCGACGGGCGACAGCGAAACCAAGAGACCCAGTACTTC. As protein: CASSDGRQRNQETQYF.

This clone was counted once. The chain has TRBV2 and TRBJ2-7; D ambiguous. Deletions cut 3 bases from V and 2 bases from J, with 8 bases between. Germline CDR1 and CDR2: SNHLY and FYNNEI. This CDR3 is 13 amino acids long. The CDR3 DNA reads as TGTGCCAGCAGTGATGGGCTAACCTACGAGCAGTACTTC. Its translation: CASSDGLTYEQYF. The full variable domain, rest sourced from reference TRBV2 and TRBJ2-7, is EPEVTQTPSHQVTQMGQEVILRCVPISNHLYFYWYRQILGQKVEFLVSFYNNEISEKSEIFDDQFSVERPDGSNFTLKIRSTKLEDSAMYFCASSDGLTYEQYFGPGTRLTVT.

This clone is labeled medium-sized. The chain links TRBV15 to TRBJ1-1; 7 nucleotides line up with TRBD1. Germline CDR1 reads LNHNV; CDR2 reads YYDKDF (reference sequence). J lost 1 base, V lost 4 bases, and 9 bases had no gene match. CDR3 length: 16 amino acids. CDR3 DNA: TGTGCCACCAGCAATACTATGGGACAGCCGAACACTGAAGCTTTCTTT. Its protein is CATSNTMGQPNTEAFF.

V usage is TRBV30 and J usage is TRBJ1-2; D unclear. The CDR3 is 13 amino acids. Looked up from germline, CDR1 is GTSNPN and CDR2 is SVGIG (reference sequence). With 1 base removed from V and 7 bases from J, the gap between germline ends came to 13 bases. CDR3 sequence: CAWSANIGLGYTF. The CDR3, as DNA: TGTGCCTGGAGTGCAAACATCGGACTTGGCTACACCTTC.

The chain employs TRBV7-9 and TRBJ2-7, with 10 bases that match TRBD2. Germline loops: CDR1 SEHNR, CDR2 FQNEAQ (reference sequence). The J segment lost 5 bases and the V segment lost 5 bases, leaving 9 bases of the junction unmatched. The CDR3 consists of 15 residues. CDR3 sequence: CASSVMGLAMDEQYF. DNA of the CDR3: TGTGCCAGCAGCGTAATGGGACTAGCGATGGACGAGCAGTACTTC.

The chain has TRBV5-1 and TRBJ2-6; 7 bases fit TRBD1. The CDR3 loop spans 16 amino acids. Germline values: CDR1 SGHRS, CDR2 YFSETQ. V trimming: 0 bases; J trimming: 2 bases; junction bases outside the gene matches: 2. CDR3 nucleotides: TGCGCCAGCAGCTTGGCCCAGGGGGCTGGGGCCAACGTCCTGACTTTC. It translates to CASSLAQGAGANVLTF.

The V and J genes are TRBV3-1 (or the pseudogene TRBV3-2) and TRBJ2-1; D unclear. This CDR3 spans 13 amino acids. The V end was cut by 4 bases, the J end by 7 bases, with 11 bases between. Germline CDR1 is LGHDT and CDR2 is YNNKEL (reference sequence). For the CDR3, the DNA is TGTGCCAGCAGCCTGGTGGGCAGGAATGAGCAGTTCTTC. This sequence encodes CASSLVGRNEQFF.

This clone was picked up a small number of times. The chain carries TRBV28 and TRBJ1-5, with TRBD1 matching over 9 bases. Germline assignment: CDR1 MDHEN and CDR2 SYDVKM. CDR3 size: 17 residues. The V gene end was trimmed by 5 bases and the J gene end by 1 base; junction bases not matched to a gene: 9. The DNA for the CDR3 is TGTGCCAGCAGTCCCCCCGGGACAGGGCCAAGCAATCAGCCCCAGCATTTT. Residues: CASSPPGTGPSNQPQHF.

This clone appeared a few times. The V gene is TRBV10-3, the J gene TRBJ2-1; D possibly corresponds to TRBD2 (5 bases). In germline, CDR1 is ENHRY, CDR2 SYGVKD. This CDR3 has 12 residues. The V end was cut by 7 bases, the J end by 15 bases, with 19 bases between. CDR3 region: CAITDGELSPFF. DNA of the CDR3: TGTGCCATCACCGACGGGGAATTGTCGCCGTTCTTC.